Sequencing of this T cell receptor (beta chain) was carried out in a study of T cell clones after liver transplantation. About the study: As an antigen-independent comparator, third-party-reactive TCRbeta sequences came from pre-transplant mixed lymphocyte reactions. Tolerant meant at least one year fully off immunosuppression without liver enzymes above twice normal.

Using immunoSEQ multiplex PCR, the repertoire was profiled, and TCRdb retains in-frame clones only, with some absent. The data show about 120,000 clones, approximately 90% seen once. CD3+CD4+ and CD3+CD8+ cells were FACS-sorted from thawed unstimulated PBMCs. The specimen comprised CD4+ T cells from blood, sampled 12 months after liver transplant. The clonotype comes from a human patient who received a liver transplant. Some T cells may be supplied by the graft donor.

CDR3: CASSTSDRGNQPQHF. CDR3 coding DNA: TGTGCCAGTAGTACGTCGGACAGGGGCAATCAGCCCCAGCATTTT. This chain joins TRBV19 and TRBJ1-5, with TRBD1 matching over 8 bases. V lost 4 bases to trimming and J lost 2 bases; unmatched junction nucleotides: 4. Germline V gene sequence: CDR1 LNHDA, CDR2 SQIVND (reference sequence). The CDR3 totals 15 residues.